The present TCR beta chain was sequenced within a study of shared clonotypes between healthy human individuals. V dropped 0 bases and J dropped 6 bases, with 12 bases sitting between them. The CDR3 consists of 15 residues. The germline V gene has CDR1 MNHEY and CDR2 SVGAGI. The repertoire was sequenced with immunoSEQ multiplex PCR; TCRdb's copy has only in-frame clones and lacks some. The data hold approximately 710,000 clones, with less than 95% observed a single time. Concerning this clone itself: Its antigen remains unknown.

Findings of the study overall: Compared with clonotypes that all four donors shared, non-shared clonotypes had lower generation probabilities.

The rearrangement uses TRBV6-5 and TRBJ1-5, with D possibly matching TRBD1 (6 bases). Sequencing was performed on memory CD8+ T cells from PBMCs. Subset given: CD45RO+ cells pooled with CCR7-negative TemRA cells. This TCR was sampled from a man aged 18 to 29 in good health. Some clones in this sample may be carry-over from other donors' samples. The CDR3 sequence: CASSYSARGSQPQHF. CDR3 bases: TGTGCCAGCAGTTACTCGGCCAGGGGCAGTCAGCCCCAGCATTTT.